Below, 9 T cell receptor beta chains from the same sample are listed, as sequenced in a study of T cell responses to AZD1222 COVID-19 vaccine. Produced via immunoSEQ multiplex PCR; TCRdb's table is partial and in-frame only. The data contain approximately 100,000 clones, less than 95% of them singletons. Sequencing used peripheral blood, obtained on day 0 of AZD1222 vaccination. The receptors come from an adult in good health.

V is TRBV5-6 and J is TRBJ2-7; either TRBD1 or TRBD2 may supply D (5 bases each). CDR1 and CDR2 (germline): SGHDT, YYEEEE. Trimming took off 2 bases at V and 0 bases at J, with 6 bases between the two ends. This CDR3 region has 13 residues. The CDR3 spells CASSFGTSYEQYF. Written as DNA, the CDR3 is TGTGCCAGCAGCTTTGGGACCTCCTACGAGCAGTACTTC.

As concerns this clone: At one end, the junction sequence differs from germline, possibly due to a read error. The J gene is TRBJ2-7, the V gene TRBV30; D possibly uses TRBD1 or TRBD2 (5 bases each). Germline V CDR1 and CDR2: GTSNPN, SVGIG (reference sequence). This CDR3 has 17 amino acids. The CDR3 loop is CAWNRPLLRDRTYGQYF. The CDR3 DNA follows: TGTGCCTGGAACAGACCCTTACTCCGGGACCGCACTTACGGGCAGTACTTC.

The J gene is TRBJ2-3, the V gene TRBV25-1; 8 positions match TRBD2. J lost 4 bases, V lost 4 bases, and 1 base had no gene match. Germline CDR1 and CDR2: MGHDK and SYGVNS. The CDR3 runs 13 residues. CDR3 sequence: CASSAGGSDTQYF. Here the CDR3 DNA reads TGTGCCAGCAGTGCGGGGGGGTCAGATACGCAGTATTTT.

The CDR3 DNA follows: TGTGCCAGCAGTTACGGGGAAACTGAAGCTTTCTTT. This sequence encodes CASSYGETEAFF. This chain links TRBV6-5 with TRBJ1-1; no clear D. The CDR3 length is 12 residues. CDR1 is MNHEY, CDR2 SVGAGI, per germline. Trimming pared 2 bases from V and 5 bases from J, leaving 6 bases between.

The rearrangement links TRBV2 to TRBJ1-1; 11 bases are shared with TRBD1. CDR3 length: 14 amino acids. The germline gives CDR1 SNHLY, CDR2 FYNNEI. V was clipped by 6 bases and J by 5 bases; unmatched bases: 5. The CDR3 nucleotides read TGTGCCAGCAGAGGGACAGGGGGGTTTACTGAAGCTTTCTTT. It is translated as CASRGTGGFTEAFF.

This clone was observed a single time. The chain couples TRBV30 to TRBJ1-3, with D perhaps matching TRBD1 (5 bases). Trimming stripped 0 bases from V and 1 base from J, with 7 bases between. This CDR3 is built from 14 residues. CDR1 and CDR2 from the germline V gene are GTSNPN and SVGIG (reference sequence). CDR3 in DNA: TGTGCCTGGAGTGTCAGGGTTTCTGGAAACACCATATATTTT. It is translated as CAWSVRVSGNTIYF.

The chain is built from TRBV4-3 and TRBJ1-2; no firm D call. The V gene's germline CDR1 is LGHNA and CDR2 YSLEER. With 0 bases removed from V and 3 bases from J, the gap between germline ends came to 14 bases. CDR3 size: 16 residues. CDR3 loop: CASSQDLEAKYYGYTF. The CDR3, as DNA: TGCGCCAGCAGCCAAGATTTAGAGGCAAAGTACTATGGCTACACCTTC.

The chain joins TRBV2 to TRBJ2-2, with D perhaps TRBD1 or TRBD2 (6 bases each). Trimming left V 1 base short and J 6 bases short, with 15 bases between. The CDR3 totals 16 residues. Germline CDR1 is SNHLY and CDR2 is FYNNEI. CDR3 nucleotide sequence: TGTGCCAGCAGTGAAGGCGGTGGGGGGCTCGCCGGGGAGCTGTTTTTT. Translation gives CASSEGGGGLAGELFF.

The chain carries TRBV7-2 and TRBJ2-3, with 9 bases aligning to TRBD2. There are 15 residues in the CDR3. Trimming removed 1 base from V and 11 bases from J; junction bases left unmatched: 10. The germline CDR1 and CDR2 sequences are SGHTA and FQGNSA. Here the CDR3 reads CASSLEAGGLTGQYF. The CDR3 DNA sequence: TGTGCCAGCAGCTTAGAAGCGGGGGGCCTCACAGGGCAGTATTTT.